A single sample is the source of the 3 T cell receptor beta chains below, sequenced in a study of tumor-infiltrating lymphocytes in primary liver carcinoma. RNA and DNA were co-extracted from about 19-30 mg of unsorted bulk tissue. Production of TCR beta cDNA used roughly 0.55 ug total RNA together with a constant-region primer. ARM-PCR was slightly modified, and three nested multiplex PCR rounds with it gave rise to the TCR beta libraries. The two initial PCR rounds, roughly 10 cycles each, used TRBV1-TRBV30 forward and C-beta reverse primers. TCRdb reprocessed the multiplex PCR reads with MiXCR, giving one entry per CDR3 protein. The data contain some 46,000 distinct CDR3 sequences, roughly 80% of them singletons. The sequenced sample was tumor-adjacent normal liver tissue. The origin of the receptors is a young woman with primary liver carcinoma and hepatitis B virus infection.

With regard to this clonotype: Germline is not matched at one junction end, which may reflect a read error. V and J are TRBV4-2 and TRBJ2-2, with TRBD2 matching over 10 bases. CDR3 size: 15 residues. CDR1 and CDR2 (germline): LGHNA, YNFKEQ. The CDR3 DNA sequence: TGTACCAGCAGCTCTCTAACTAGCGGGGCCGAGGAGCCGTTTTTT. As protein: CTSSSLTSGAEEPFF.

This clonotype occurred a few times. The V and J genes are TRBV30 and TRBJ2-7; 8 bases are a match to TRBD1. Looked up from germline, CDR1 is GTSNPN and CDR2 is SVGIG (reference sequence). V was clipped by 2 bases and J by 6 bases; unmatched bases: 3. The CDR3 extends over 12 amino acids. The CDR3, as DNA: TGTGCCTGGAGTCGAACAGGGGGCGAGCAGTACTTC. Translated, it gives CAWSRTGGEQYF. Supplemented by reference TRBV30 and TRBJ2-7, the full variable domain reads SQTIHQWPATLVQPVGSPLSLECTVEGTSNPNLYWYRQAAGRGLQLLFYSVGIGQISSEVPQNLSASRPQDRQFILSSKKLLLSDSGFYLCAWSRTGGEQYFGPGTRLTVT.

V usage is TRBV11-2 and J usage is TRBJ2-1; a possible D gene is TRBD2 (6 bases). Germline V gives CDR1 SGHAT, CDR2 FQNNGV. V was clipped by 8 bases and J by 6 bases, with 23 bases between them. The length of the CDR3 is 16 residues. This CDR3 reads CASGVTSWRAGNEQFF. DNA for the CDR3: TGTGCCAGCGGGGTTACTAGTTGGAGGGCCGGCAATGAGCAGTTCTTC. Full variable domain (missing parts from reference TRBV11-2 and TRBJ2-1): EAGVAQSPRYKIIEKRQSVAFWCNPISGHATLYWYQQILGQGPKLLIQFQNNGVVDDSQLPKDRFSAERLKGVDSTLKIQPAKLEDSAVYLCASGVTSWRAGNEQFFGPGTRLTVL.